The 26 T cell receptor beta chains reported below all come from one sample, sequenced in a study of T-cell reconstitution after alpha-beta-depleted transplantation in children. A library of TCRbeta sequences, prepared with unique molecular identifiers, was generated. TCRdb re-called the PCR reads with MiXCR, one entry per CDR3 protein. This sample has roughly 670,000 distinct CDR3 sequences, with less than 15% found just once. Sequenced material: PBMCs, taken before TCRalphabeta/CD19-depleted stem cell transplant. These TCRs come from a girl aged 2-9 years with congenital amegakaryocytic thrombocytopenia, due to receive a stem cell transplant.

This clonotype was counted ten times or more. The rearrangement joins TRBV12-3 or TRBV12-4 to TRBJ2-3, with D unresolved. The CDR3 contains 14 residues. V was cut by 3 bases and J by 1 base, with 8 bases left in between. In DNA form, the CDR3 reads TGTGCCAGCAGTTTTGACACGGGCACAGATACGCAGTATTTT. It codes for CASSFDTGTDTQYF.

The rearrangement uses TRBV12-3 or TRBV12-4 and TRBJ2-2, with a possible D match to TRBD2 (5 bases). The V gene lost 2 bases and the J gene lost 0 bases, with 13 bases spanning the gap. The CDR3 covers 17 residues. This chain's CDR3 is CASSLSRRLSNTGELFF. DNA of the CDR3: TGTGCCAGCAGTTTATCTCGCCGACTATCGAACACCGGGGAGCTGTTTTTT.

V gene TRBV3-1 combines with J gene TRBJ2-1, with 7 bases identical to TRBD1. CDR3 length: 18 residues. V was clipped by 0 bases and J by 0 bases; unmatched bases: 8. Germline CDR1 and CDR2: LGHDT and YNNKEL (reference sequence). CDR3 sequence reads: CASSQDPGQETSYNEQFF. The CDR3 bases are TGTGCCAGCAGCCAAGACCCAGGACAGGAAACCTCCTACAATGAGCAGTTCTTC.

This clonotype was picked up many times. The chain recombines TRBV5-1 with TRBJ1-2, with a possible D match to TRBD1 (5 bases). Germline-derived CDR1 and CDR2 are SGHRS and YFSETQ. The V and J ends lost 4 bases and 2 bases respectively, with 15 bases between them. CDR3 length: 15 residues. CDR3 sequence: CASSPEGFTNYGYTF. The CDR3 nucleotides are TGCGCCAGCAGCCCGGAGGGGTTTACAAACTATGGCTACACCTTC.

This clonotype has at least ten counts. The CDR3 DNA reads as TGTGCCAGCAGTTCGCCCTACAGGATCACCGGGACTAGCGGGAGGAGAGGCTACAATGAGCAGTTCTTC. Translating it yields CASSSPYRITGTSGRRGYNEQFF. The rearrangement uses TRBV6-2 or TRBV6-3 and TRBJ2-1, with 15 bases matching TRBD2. The germline V gene encodes CDR1 MNHEY and CDR2 SVGEGT. The CDR3 length is 23 residues. Unmatched junction bases numbered 22, after V lost 4 bases and J lost 3 bases.

The genes are TRBV20-1 and TRBJ1-6; 9 positions agree with TRBD1. From germline, CDR1 is DFQATT and CDR2 SNEGSKA (reference sequence). The CDR3 is 14 amino acids. With 5 bases clipped from V and 6 bases from J, the junction kept 5 bases outside the gene matches. CDR3 loop: CSAARDRVNSPLHF. The CDR3 nucleotides are TGCAGTGCTGCCAGGGACAGGGTTAATTCACCCCTCCACTTT.

This clonotype has just a few counts. The chain combines TRBV6-2 or TRBV6-3 with TRBJ2-1; D is perhaps TRBD2 (6 bases). V lost 2 bases and J 10 bases, leaving 12 bases between the germline ends. Looked up from germline, CDR1 is MNHEY and CDR2 is SVGEGT. The CDR3 loop spans 13 amino acids. CDR3 sequence: CASSYQRAGEQFF. In nucleotides, the CDR3 is TGTGCCAGCAGTTACCAAAGGGCGGGAGAGCAGTTCTTC.

A few counts support this clonotype. The chain recombines TRBV20-1 with TRBJ2-3, with D tentatively TRBD1 or TRBD2 (6 bases each). Germline V CDR1 and CDR2: DFQATT, SNEGSKA (reference sequence). V was trimmed by 2 bases and J by 4 bases, leaving 19 bases between them. The CDR3 loop spans 16 amino acids. The CDR3: CSARTAGARGADTQYF. Written as DNA, the CDR3 is TGCAGTGCTAGAACGGCGGGCGCTAGGGGGGCAGATACGCAGTATTTT.

This clonotype was seen at least ten times. This sequence joins TRBV20-1 and TRBJ2-2, with D unresolved. The CDR3 consists of 13 residues. The V gene's germline CDR1 is DFQATT and CDR2 SNEGSKA (reference sequence). The germline V and J ends were trimmed by 2 bases and 6 bases, with 10 bases remaining between them. CDR3 region: CSARNIPAGELFF. CDR3 bases: TGCAGTGCTAGAAATATCCCCGCCGGGGAGCTGTTTTTT.

Ten or more counts support this clonotype. The gene calls are TRBV5-1 and TRBJ2-1; 9 positions match TRBD2. With V trimmed by 4 bases and J by 6 bases, 5 bases remained unmatched. The CDR3 consists of 14 residues. The germline CDR1 and CDR2 sequences are SGHRS and YFSETQ. The CDR3 nucleotides read TGCGCCAGCAGCCCGTTAGCGGGGGTCAATGAGCAGTTCTTC. It codes for CASSPLAGVNEQFF. Looking up the rest from reference TRBV5-1 and TRBJ2-1 gives the full variable domain: KAGVTQTPRYLIKTRGQQVTLSCSPISGHRSVSWYQQTPGQGLQFLFEYFSETQRNKGNFPGRFSGRQFSNSRSEMNVSTLELGDSALYLCASSPLAGVNEQFFGPGTRLTVL.

This clonotype was found many times. The chain links TRBV20-1 to TRBJ2-3; 8 bases fit TRBD2. This CDR3 contains 15 residues. The germline gives CDR1 DFQATT, CDR2 SNEGSKA (reference sequence). The V segment lost 3 bases and the J segment 0 bases; nucleotides outside the gene matches: 5. The CDR3 DNA follows: TGCAGTGCTAGTTCGGCTAGCGGGAGCACAGATACGCAGTATTTT. Its translation: CSASSASGSTDTQYF.

V is TRBV20-1 and J is TRBJ2-3, with 12 positions matching TRBD2. Trimming took 2 bases from V and 2 from J; bases not matched to a gene: 11. The germline V gene has CDR1 DFQATT and CDR2 SNEGSKA (reference sequence). The CDR3 covers 18 residues. The CDR3 DNA follows: TGCAGTGCTAGAAGTATCCCTGGACTAGCGGGACACACAGATACGCAGTATTTT. Protein: CSARSIPGLAGHTDTQYF.

This clonotype was counted at least ten times. The genes are TRBV20-1 and TRBJ2-3; TRBD1 or TRBD2 may be the D gene (5 bases each). Germline CDR1 reads DFQATT; CDR2 reads SNEGSKA (reference sequence). The CDR3 has 12 amino acids. The germline V and J ends were trimmed by 6 bases and 6 bases, with 13 bases remaining between them. The CDR3 DNA reads as TGCAGTGCCGGGGCGTCTACTGATACGCAGTATTTT. Translation: CSAGASTDTQYF.

J is TRBJ2-7 and V is TRBV10-2; D is possibly TRBD1 or TRBD2 (7 bases each). The CDR3 consists of 12 residues. Germline CDR1 is WSHSY and CDR2 is SAAADI. V was pared by 7 bases and J by 4 bases, with 11 bases between. CDR3 in DNA: TGCGCCAGCAACCAGGGGGGGTACGAGCAGTACTTC. Protein sequence: CASNQGGYEQYF.

This clonotype was detected many times. The CDR3 bases are TGCAGTGCTAGAGTGCTCTTCCAAGAGACCCAGTACTTC. This sequence encodes CSARVLFQETQYF. The J gene is TRBJ2-5, the V gene TRBV20-1, with D hard to call. This CDR3 comprises 13 residues. V was shortened by 1 base and J by 1 base, with 7 bases between the two germline ends. CDR1 and CDR2 from the germline V gene are DFQATT and SNEGSKA (reference sequence).

The sample holds many counts of this clonotype. The V gene is TRBV6-5, the J gene TRBJ2-7; tentatively, D is TRBD2 (5 bases). Germline CDR1 MNHEY, CDR2 SVGAGI. CDR3 length: 15 residues. With 0 bases removed from V and 0 bases from J, the gap between germline ends came to 9 bases. In DNA, the CDR3 is TGTGCCAGCAGTTACTCGGGTGGGAGCTCCTACGAGCAGTACTTC. Translation gives CASSYSGGSSYEQYF.

This clonotype came up many times. The chain has TRBV20-1 and TRBJ2-1; D is undetermined. CDR3 length equals 13 residues. Trimming took off 6 bases at V and 0 bases at J, with 9 bases between the two ends. Looked up from germline, CDR1 is DFQATT and CDR2 is SNEGSKA (reference sequence). CDR3: CSASEGSYNEQFF. CDR3 sequence (DNA): TGCAGTGCCTCGGAAGGCTCCTACAATGAGCAGTTCTTC.

This clonotype appeared a few times. The chain is built from TRBV6-5 and TRBJ1-5; a possible D gene is TRBD1 (5 bases). V lost 4 bases, J lost 3 bases, and 10 bases lay in between. CDR1 is MNHEY, CDR2 SVGAGI, per germline. The CDR3 sequence is 14 residues long. CDR3 region: CASSSQGPNQPQHF. The CDR3 region has the DNA TGTGCCAGCAGTTCCCAGGGTCCCAATCAGCCCCAGCATTTT.

There are many counts of this clonotype. This chain links TRBV7-9 with TRBJ2-2; no clear D. The CDR3 has 16 amino acids. V lost 7 bases, J lost 3 bases, and 18 bases lay in between. In germline, CDR1 is SEHNR, CDR2 FQNEAQ (reference sequence). CDR3 in DNA: TGTGCCAGCACCCCCTTAGAAACCTACCACACCGGGGAGCTGTTTTTT. It yields the protein CASTPLETYHTGELFF.

The V call is TRBV5-1, the J call TRBJ2-5; D remains ambiguous. Trimming removed 7 bases at V and 1 base at J, with 11 bases between. Looked up from germline, CDR1 is SGHRS and CDR2 is YFSETQ. The length of the CDR3 is 13 residues. The CDR3 spells CASRISGQETQYF. For the CDR3, the DNA is TGCGCCAGCCGAATCTCGGGCCAAGAGACCCAGTACTTC.

The chain uses TRBV18 and TRBJ2-3; no definite D call. Germline V lookup: CDR1 KGHSH, CDR2 LQKENI. The germline V and J ends were trimmed by 3 bases and 2 bases, with 9 bases remaining between them. The CDR3 runs to 14 residues. The CDR3 DNA sequence: TGTGCCAGCTCACCCGCGAGAACCACAGATACGCAGTATTTT. Translating gives CASSPARTTDTQYF.

This chain connects TRBV18 to TRBJ1-5, with TRBD1 as a possible D gene (6 bases). The V gene lost 1 base and the J gene lost 4 bases, with 14 bases spanning the gap. CDR1 KGHSH and CDR2 LQKENI come from the germline V gene. This CDR3 comprises 16 residues. CDR3 coding DNA: TGTGCCAGCTCACCACGTGGGTACAGGGAAAATCAGCCCCAGCATTTT. Translating it yields CASSPRGYRENQPQHF.

This clonotype came up many times. The chain combines TRBV10-3 with TRBJ2-2, with 8 bases lining up with TRBD2. CDR1 and CDR2 from the germline V gene are ENHRY and SYGVKD. Losses at the gene ends were 10 bases for V and 3 bases for J; bases not matched to a gene: 7. The CDR3 spans 14 residues. The CDR3 DNA reads TGTGCCACCGCTCTAGCGGGCGACACCGGGGAGCTGTTTTTT. This translates into CATALAGDTGELFF.

Of note for this clonotype: A much larger clone differs by one base, so this may be a read error. The genes are TRBV7-7 and TRBJ2-1; D may be TRBD2 (5 bases). The germline gives CDR1 SSHAT, CDR2 FNYEAQ (reference sequence). This CDR3 comprises 14 residues. CDR3 bases: TGTGCCAGCAGCTTAGCGCGGGTTAGCAATGAGCAGCTCTTC. Its protein product is CASSLARVSNEQLF.

The sample holds many counts of this clonotype. The chain combines TRBV12-5 with TRBJ2-1; TRBD2 aligns across 9 bases. Germline V gene sequence: CDR1 LGHNT, CDR2 FRNRAP. The CDR3 is 14 residues long. Losses at the gene ends were 4 bases for V and 4 bases for J; bases not matched to a gene: 2. CDR3 residues: CASGSSGTYNEQFF. The CDR3, as DNA: TGTGCTAGTGGTTCTAGCGGGACGTACAATGAGCAGTTCTTC.

The V and J genes are TRBV5-1 and TRBJ2-1, with 11 bases matching TRBD2. J gave up 7 bases and V 0 bases, and 9 bases lay outside the gene matches. CDR3 length: 17 amino acids. Germline V gene lookup returns CDR1 SGHRS and CDR2 YFSETQ. CDR3 residues: CASSLDLAGGSMNEQFF. The CDR3 DNA reads TGCGCCAGCAGCTTGGATCTAGCGGGAGGATCAATGAATGAGCAGTTCTTC.